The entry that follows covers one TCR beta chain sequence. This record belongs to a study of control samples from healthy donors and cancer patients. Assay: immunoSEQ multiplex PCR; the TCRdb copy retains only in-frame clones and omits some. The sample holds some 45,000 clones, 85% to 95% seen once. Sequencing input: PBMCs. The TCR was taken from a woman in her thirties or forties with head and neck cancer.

The CDR3 DNA is TGTGCCAGCAGCCCTGAGGACCAGGCGGACCAAGAGACCCAGTACTTC. Its protein is CASSPEDQADQETQYF. The V gene is TRBV27, the J gene TRBJ2-5; D gene uncertain. Deletions cut 6 bases from V and 0 bases from J, with 17 bases between. Germline CDR1 and CDR2: MNHEY and SMNVEV (reference sequence). The CDR3 contains 16 residues.